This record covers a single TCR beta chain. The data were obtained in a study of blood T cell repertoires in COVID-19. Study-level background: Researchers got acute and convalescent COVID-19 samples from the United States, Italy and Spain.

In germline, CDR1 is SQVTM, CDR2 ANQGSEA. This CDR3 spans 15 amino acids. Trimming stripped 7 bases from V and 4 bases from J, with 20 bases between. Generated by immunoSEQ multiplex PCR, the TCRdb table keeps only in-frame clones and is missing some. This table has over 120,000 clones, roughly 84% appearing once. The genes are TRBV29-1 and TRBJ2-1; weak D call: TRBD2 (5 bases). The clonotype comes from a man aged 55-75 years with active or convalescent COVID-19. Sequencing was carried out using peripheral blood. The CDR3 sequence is CSGRSGNKPYNEQFF. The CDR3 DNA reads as TGCAGCGGGCGCTCGGGGAACAAGCCTTACAATGAGCAGTTCTTC.